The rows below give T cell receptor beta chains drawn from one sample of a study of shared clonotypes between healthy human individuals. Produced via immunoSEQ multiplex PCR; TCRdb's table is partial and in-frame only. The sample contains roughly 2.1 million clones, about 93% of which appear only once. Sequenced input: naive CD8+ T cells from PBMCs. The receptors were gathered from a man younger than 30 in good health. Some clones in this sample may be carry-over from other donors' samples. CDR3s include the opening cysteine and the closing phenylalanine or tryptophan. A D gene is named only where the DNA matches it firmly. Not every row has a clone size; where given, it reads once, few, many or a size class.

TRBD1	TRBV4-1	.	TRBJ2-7	TGCGCCAGCAGCCAAGAATCGGACAGGGGGCACGAGCAGTACTTC	CASSQESDRGHEQYF
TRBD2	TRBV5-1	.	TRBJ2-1	TGCGCCAGCAGCTTGGCCCCCGGCAGCGGGAGGAATGAGCAGTTCTTC	CASSLAPGSGRNEQFF
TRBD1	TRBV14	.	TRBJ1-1	TGTGCCAGCAGCCACCTAGACAGGGGGAACACTGAAGCTTTCTTT	CASSHLDRGNTEAFF
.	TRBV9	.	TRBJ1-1	TGTGCCAGCAGCGTAGGGGGCAGGGGGAACACTGAAGCTTTCTTT	CASSVGGRGNTEAFF
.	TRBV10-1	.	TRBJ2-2	TGCGCCAGCAGTGAAAGGAACACCGGGGAGCTGTTTTTT	CASSERNTGELFF
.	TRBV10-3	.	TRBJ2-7	TGTGCCATCAGTGAAGGCCTAGCACTCTCCTACGAGCAGTACTTC	CAISEGLALSYEQYF
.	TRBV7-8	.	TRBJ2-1	TGTGCCAGCAGCTTAAATAGGGCAGCGGGTATGGTTATGAATGAGCAGTTCTTC	CASSLNRAAGMVMNEQFF
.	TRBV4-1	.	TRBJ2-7	TGCGCCAACCTCTGCGAGCACTACGAGCAGTACTTC	CANLCEHYEQYF
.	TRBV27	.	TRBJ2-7	TGTGCCAGCAGTTTAGTGGACGGGGCGTACGAGCAGTACTTC	CASSLVDGAYEQYF
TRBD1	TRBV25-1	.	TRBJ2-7	TGTGCCAGCACTAGACAGGGAAGCTCCTACGAGCAGTACTTC	CASTRQGSSYEQYF
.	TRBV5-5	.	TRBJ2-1	TGTGCCAGCAGCTTGTTCCATTCCTCGGACAGCTCCTACAATGAGCAGTTCTTC	CASSLFHSSDSSYNEQFF
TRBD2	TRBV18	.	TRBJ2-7	TGTGCCAGCTCACCCCGGGAGGGCCCCAACGAGCAGTACTTC	CASSPREGPNEQYF
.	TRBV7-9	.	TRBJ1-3	TGTGCCAGCAGCTCTATAAGGGGACGGGGTGGAAACACCATATATTTT	CASSSIRGRGGNTIYF
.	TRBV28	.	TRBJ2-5	TGTGCCAGCACCCTGGACAGAAAGCAAGAGACCCAGTACTTC	CASTLDRKQETQYF
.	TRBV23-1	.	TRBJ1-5	TGCGCCAGCAGTCAAAAGACAGGAGGGGATAGTGATCAGCCCCAGCATTTT	CASSQKTGGDSDQPQHF
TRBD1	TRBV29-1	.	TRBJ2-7	TGCAGCGTTGTTCTGAGGGGGCCGGGCTACGAGCAGTACTTC	CSVVLRGPGYEQYF
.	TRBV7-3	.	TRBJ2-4	TGTGCCAGCAGCACCCCGGGATCCAAAAACATTCAGTACTTC	CASSTPGSKNIQYF
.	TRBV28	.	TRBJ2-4	TGTGCCAGCAGCCCCGGAGGGGATCCCAAAAACATTCAGTACTTC	CASSPGGDPKNIQYF
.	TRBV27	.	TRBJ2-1	TGTGCCAGCAGTTCCCGGGACAACTACAATGAGCAGTTCTTC	CASSSRDNYNEQFF
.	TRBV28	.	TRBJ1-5	TGTGCCACCGGGAGTCTCAGTGGTCAGCCCCAGCATTTT	CATGSLSGQPQHF
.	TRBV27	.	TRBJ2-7	TGTGCCAGCAGCAGAGGGGGAGGGTTGGGCGAGCAGTACTTC	CASSRGGGLGEQYF
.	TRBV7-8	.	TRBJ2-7	TGTGCCAGCAGCACGCAAATACAGGGGAGGAGCGAGCAGTACTTC	CASSTQIQGRSEQYF
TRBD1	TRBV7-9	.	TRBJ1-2	TGTGCCAGCACCGACAGCCTCCATCACAAATACAGGGGGGACTATGGCTACACCTTC	CASTDSLHHKYRGDYGYTF
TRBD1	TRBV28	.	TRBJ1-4	TGTGCCAGCAGTGCCGGGACAGCAACTAATGAAAAACTGTTTTTT	CASSAGTATNEKLFF
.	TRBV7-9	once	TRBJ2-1	TGTGCCAGCAGGCTCGGGAGCTCCTACTCCTACAATGAGCAGTTCTTC	CASRLGSSYSYNEQFF
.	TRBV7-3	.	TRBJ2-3	TGTGCCAGCAGTCCCAGAGAGGAGGTGGATACGCAGTATTTT	CASSPREEVDTQYF
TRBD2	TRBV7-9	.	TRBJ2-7	TGTGCCAGCACCCCGCGGGGGGAAAGGGTCTACGAGCAGTACTTC	CASTPRGERVYEQYF
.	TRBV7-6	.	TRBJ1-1	TGTGCCAGCAGCTCATCTACTATTATTAAGGGTAACACTGAAGCTTTCTTT	CASSSSTIIKGNTEAFF
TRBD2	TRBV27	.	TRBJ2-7	TGTGCCAGCACCCCCCTGGCGGCTAGCGGGACCCTGGGGGCCTACGAGCAGTACTTC	CASTPLAASGTLGAYEQYF
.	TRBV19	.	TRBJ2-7	TGTGCCAGTAGCATAGAGGGTGGGCTACACGCAAACTACGAGCAGTACTTC	CASSIEGGLHANYEQYF
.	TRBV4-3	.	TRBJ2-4	TGCGCCAGCAGTGGCACGTGGAGAGCCAAAAACATTCAGTACTTC	CASSGTWRAKNIQYF
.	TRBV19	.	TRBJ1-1	TGTGCCAGTAGTATAGAACCGGGAAACACTGAAGCTTTCTTT	CASSIEPGNTEAFF
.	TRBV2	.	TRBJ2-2	TGTGCCAGCGGGATCACCGGGGAGCTGTTTTTT	CASGITGELFF
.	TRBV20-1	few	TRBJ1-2	TGCAGTGCTAATAATGGCTACACCTTC	CSANNGYTF
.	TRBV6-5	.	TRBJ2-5	TGTGCCAGCAGTTCATACGGACAGATACAAGAGACCCAGTACTTC	CASSSYGQIQETQYF
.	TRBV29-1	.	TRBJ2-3	TGCAGCGTTGAAGTGCAGGGGTCCTTCACAGATACGCAGTATTTT	CSVEVQGSFTDTQYF
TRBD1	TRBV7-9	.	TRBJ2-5	TGTGCCAGCAGCTTGGACAGGCAAGAGACCCAGTACTTC	CASSLDRQETQYF
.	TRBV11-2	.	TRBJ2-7	TGTGCCAGCAGCTCCGGTTCGGGGTCCTACGAGCAGTACTTC	CASSSGSGSYEQYF
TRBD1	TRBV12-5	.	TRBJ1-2	TGTGCTAGTGGACTTGACAGGGCCGAGTACACCTTC	CASGLDRAEYTF
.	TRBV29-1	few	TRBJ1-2	TGCAGCGTTGATTTGCCGTATGGCTACACCTTC	CSVDLPYGYTF
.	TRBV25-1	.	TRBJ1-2	TGTGCCAGCAGTGAGACGGGCAGAGCCTATGGCTACACCTTC	CASSETGRAYGYTF
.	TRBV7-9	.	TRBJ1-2	TGTGCCAGCAGCTTTACCGGGGAGAACTATGGCTACACCTTC	CASSFTGENYGYTF